This TCR beta chain derives from a study of CD8+ T cells in alopecia areata (dated by TCRdb to 2016 to 2019). For the wider study: Treated patients were enrolled in an open-label pilot trial of oral tofacitinib, 5 to 10 mg twice daily, for moderate-to-severe alopecia areata. Patients stayed on tofacitinib for 6 to 18 months and then had 6 months of follow-up off drug so that delayed response and recurrence could be assessed. The study used high-throughput TCRbeta sequencing to examine T cell clonal expansion in alopecia areata, in both the C3H/HeJ mouse model and human patients. On the human side, TCRbeta sequencing was run on scalp tissue and on sorted CD4+ and CD8+ peripheral blood T cells from healthy controls and from alopecia areata patients with either patchy or totalis/universalis disease. Patients on tofacitinib were biopsied at baseline and after 4 and 24 weeks of treatment, and several of the patients also had a later scalp biopsy. Scalp clonality was compared across normal scalp (n=4), patchy alopecia areata scalp (n=8), and alopecia totalis/universalis scalp (n=8). RNA came from the PAXgene miRNA kit for fixed scalp, the miRNeasy kit for PBMCs, and the RNeasy kit for mouse skin. TCRbeta CDR3 regions were amplified by immunoSEQ multiplex PCR with 35 Vbeta forward and 13 Jbeta reverse primers.

Broad study findings and their caveats: TCR sequences shared between patients were less clear than in mice, possibly partly because of HLA diversity in the patient population. Higher clonality and more expanded CD8+ clones were observed in lesional scalp than in normal scalp, particularly in alopecia totalis/universalis, a finding suggestive of antigenic drive. Unlike mouse skin, where gammadelta T cells dominate, normal human skin contains resident alphabeta T cells that get sequenced too, which complicates analysis of the scalp TCR repertoire.

A distance of 16 bases separates the germline ends of V and J, which lose 3 bases and 7 bases respectively. Counted from cysteine to phenylalanine, this CDR3 has 14 amino acids. The retained sequence is limited to the CDR3, 42 bases, with the frame set at the first base. CDR1 and CDR2, looked up from the germline V gene (reference sequence), are GTSNPN and SVGIG. The library came from the immunoSEQ multiplex PCR assay. RNA was extracted from all samples and reverse transcribed into cDNA as template for TCR sequencing. SuperScript III was used to make first-strand cDNA, primed with a 2:1 mix of oligo-dT and random hexamers. Amplification bias was assessed with a synthetic immune receptor repertoire, and residual bias was removed computationally. Turning to the authors' computational methods: Raw reads were preprocessed to remove errors, and CDR3 was defined according to IMGT conventions as the region from the conserved cysteine to phenylalanine. Clonality was calculated as 1 minus Shannon entropy normalized by log2 of the number of productive unique TCRs. Whether each scalp clone was CD4 or CD8 was inferred by checking scalp TCRbeta sequences against the CD4 and CD8 repertoires from sorted blood. TCRdb re-hosts the immuneACCESS table, in-frame sequences only. Its copies lack some clones; in the studies checked, an unresolved V gene accounts for under half of them, and the cause for the rest is not known. From that table come the V and J calls and clone size; the DNA was used to work out D and trimming. In this sample the table shows about 98,000 clones, 35% to 45% of which occur a single time. 0.6% to 0.85% of the sample is held by the ten biggest clonotypes.

This clone occurred a few times. Its recognized antigen is unknown. No clone much larger than this one lies a single base away; base qualities are absent. Peripheral blood and lesional scalp punch biopsies were obtained from patients with alopecia areata. PBMCs were isolated by density centrifugation and stained for CD3, CD4 and CD8, and CD4+ and CD8+ T cells were sorted on a FACSAria. Material for sequencing was CD4+ T cells sorted from blood. In this chain, TRBV30 is recombined with TRBJ1-5; TRBD1 could be the D gene, as 5 bases match. The receptor comes from a human donor with alopecia areata. CDR3 protein: CAWSPTRGAQPQHF. The bases are TGTGCCTGGAGCCCCACTAGAGGGGCACAGCCCCAGCATTTT.